Each of the 14 T cell receptor beta chains below was sequenced from the same sample in a study of naive and memory T cell subsets. An equimolar mix of two oligonucleotides served as the beta constant-region primer for TRBC1 and TRBC2. One entry per CDR3 protein results from TCRdb running MiXCR on the UMI-ligation and nested PCR reads. The profile shows over 75,000 distinct CDR3 sequences, around 13% of them singletons. The sequenced sample consisted of central memory CD4+ T cells from blood. Receptors were obtained from a human donor in good health.

This clonotype was detected many times. The chain uses TRBV20-1 and TRBJ2-3; 14 positions match TRBD2. CDR1 and CDR2 from the germline V gene are DFQATT and SNEGSKA (reference sequence). Trimming cost V 6 bases and J 1 base; bases outside gene matches: 18. The CDR3 is made up of 20 amino acids. The CDR3 nucleotides read TGCAGTGCAGAGGGACTACCCGGGACTAGCGGGAGTTTGGGCACAGATACGCAGTATTTT. Its translation: CSAEGLPGTSGSLGTDTQYF.

This clonotype was seen more than once but under ten times. The chain is built from TRBV20-1 and TRBJ1-4; TRBD1 matches 7 bases. This CDR3 is 15 amino acids long. Per germline, CDR1 DFQATT and CDR2 SNEGSKA (reference sequence). V was clipped by 0 bases and J by 8 bases; unmatched bases: 9. CDR3 in DNA: TGCAGTGCTAGAGATCAGGCAGGGGGAAAAGAAAAACTGTTTTTT. Translating it yields CSARDQAGGKEKLFF.

The chain combines TRBV28 with TRBJ2-3; TRBD2 matches 7 bases. This CDR3 has 14 amino acids. Trimming at V came to 5 bases and at J to 4 bases, leaving 6 bases not matched to a gene. In germline, CDR1 is MDHEN, CDR2 SYDVKM. The DNA of the CDR3 is TGTGCCAGCAGTCCCCAAGGACTAGCAGATACGCAGTATTTT. Protein sequence: CASSPQGLADTQYF. Using reference TRBV28 and TRBJ2-3 for the parts outside the CDR3, the full variable domain is DVKVTQSSRYLVKRTGEKVFLECVQDMDHENMFWYRQDPGLGLRLIYFSYDVKMKEKGDIPEGYSVSREKKERFSLILESASTNQTSMYLCASSPQGLADTQYFGPGTRLTVL.

In its sample, this clonotype was seen many times. V is TRBV6-9 and J is TRBJ2-7; D is ambiguous. CDR3 length: 13 residues. The V gene lost 7 bases and the J gene lost 6 bases, with 16 bases spanning the gap. Per the germline V gene, CDR1 is MNHGY and CDR2 is SVAAGI. The CDR3 DNA sequence: TGTGCCAGCATCTTCTCCTCTTCGCCCGAGCAGTACTTC. Residues: CASIFSSSPEQYF.

This clonotype was counted a few times. The rearrangement uses TRBV4-1 and TRBJ2-6; the match to TRBD2 covers 7 bases. This CDR3 region has 18 residues. J gave up 0 bases and V 3 bases, and 8 bases lay outside the gene matches. Germline CDR1 is MGHRA and CDR2 is YSYEKL. Here the CDR3 DNA reads TGCGCCAGCAGCCAGAAGAATTGGGGGGGCTCTGGGGCCAACGTCCTGACTTTC. Translated, it gives CASSQKNWGGSGANVLTF.

This clonotype appeared many times. J is TRBJ2-3 and V is TRBV5-1; D is perhaps TRBD1 or TRBD2 (6 bases each). Trimming removed 7 bases at V and 2 bases at J, with 11 bases between. The CDR3 consists of 13 residues. CDR1 SGHRS and CDR2 YFSETQ come from the germline V gene. CDR3 in amino acids: CASCGDNTDTQYF. CDR3 DNA: TGCGCCAGCTGCGGGGACAACACAGATACGCAGTATTTT.

The chain is built from TRBV7-2 and TRBJ2-3, with TRBD1 matching 10 bases. CDR3 length: 15 amino acids. Trimming removed 4 bases from V and 3 bases from J; junction bases left unmatched: 4. In germline, CDR1 is SGHTA, CDR2 FQGNSA. CDR3 in amino acids: CASSSRQGATDTQYF. The CDR3 coding sequence is TGTGCCAGCAGCTCCAGACAGGGGGCGACAGATACGCAGTATTTT.

V and J are TRBV7-2 and TRBJ1-1; D not resolved. CDR1 is SGHTA, CDR2 FQGNSA, per germline. CDR3 length: 13 amino acids. V lost 5 bases to trimming and J lost 2 bases, with 9 bases between them. The CDR3 sequence is CASSPHSNTEAFF. The CDR3, as DNA: TGTGCCAGCAGCCCACATTCTAACACTGAAGCTTTCTTT.

The chain is built from TRBV28 and TRBJ1-2; D gene uncertain. Trimming shortened V by 5 bases and J by 8 bases, and 18 bases separated the two germline ends. Germline loops: CDR1 MDHEN, CDR2 SYDVKM. CDR3 size: 14 residues. CDR3 sequence (DNA): TGTGCCAGCAGTGGCACCCGGACCCTTGGGGGCTACACCTTC. It yields the protein CASSGTRTLGGYTF.

The sample holds many counts of this clonotype. This chain links TRBV29-1 with TRBJ2-1; no firm D call. Germline CDR1 reads SQVTM; CDR2 reads ANQGSEA. CDR3 length: 12 amino acids. V was shortened by 2 bases and J by 2 bases, with 4 bases between the two germline ends. The CDR3 region has the DNA TGCAGCGTTGAACTAGCCTACAATGAGCAGTTCTTC. Its protein is CSVELAYNEQFF.

This clonotype was seen more than once but under ten times. The chain is built from TRBV20-1 and TRBJ1-4; TRBD1 matches at 7 bases. The junction had 7 bases not matched to a gene; V was cut back by 0 bases and J by 6 bases. The CDR3 contains 15 residues. Looked up from germline, CDR1 is DFQATT and CDR2 is SNEGSKA (reference sequence). The CDR3 sequence is CSARDQGQQHEKLFF. CDR3 nucleotide sequence: TGCAGTGCTAGAGATCAGGGACAGCAACATGAAAAACTGTTTTTT.

This clonotype was counted only a few times. This chain connects TRBV12-3 or TRBV12-4 to TRBJ2-3; D is unclear. There are 11 residues in the CDR3. Trimming cost V 6 bases and J 2 bases, with 3 bases left between them. The CDR3 loop reads CASRYTDTQYF. The CDR3 DNA follows: TGTGCCAGCAGATACACAGATACGCAGTATTTT.

This clonotype was seen more than once but under ten times. The chain uses TRBV7-2 and TRBJ2-7, with D possibly being TRBD2 (5 bases). The length of the CDR3 is 18 residues. V was pared by 1 base and J by 0 bases, with 19 bases between. In germline, CDR1 is SGHTA, CDR2 FQGNSA. The CDR3: CASSLGGSGVPTSYEQYF. CDR3 coding DNA: TGTGCCAGCAGCTTAGGTGGCTCCGGGGTACCGACCTCCTACGAGCAGTACTTC.

V is TRBV4-1 and J is TRBJ1-2; TRBD1 matches 9 bases. The ends lost 4 bases at V and 7 bases at J; junction bases unmatched: 16. The CDR3 has 17 residues. Germline-derived CDR1 and CDR2 are MGHRA and YSYEKL. In DNA, the CDR3 is TGCGCCAGCAGCCCTTCGGGACAGGGAGTCTTTGCTGGTGGCTACACCTTC. Protein product: CASSPSGQGVFAGGYTF.